This T cell receptor (beta chain) came from a study of prognosis after radiotherapy for stage I lung cancer. Overall study context: Stage I non-small cell lung cancer patients, who were enrolled in Nanjing, China, joined the cohort between 2018 and 2019.

Germline V gene data show CDR1 as SGDLS and CDR2 as YYNGEE. CDR3 size: 12 residues. Trimming left V 0 bases short and J 7 bases short, with 8 bases between. The TCR beta CDR3 region was amplified from genomic DNA, with two rounds of multiplex PCR being used for the amplification. Initially, in first-round PCR, primers specific to each TRBV and TRBJ gene were used. TCRdb redid the calling of the multiplex PCR reads with MiXCR, one entry per CDR3 protein. This sample has some 13,000 distinct CDR3 sequences, with around 50% found just once. This TCR derives from a donor older than 45 with non-small cell lung cancer. Specimen: PBMCs, collected before or after stereotactic body radiation therapy (not recorded which). This chain uses TRBV9 with TRBJ2-7; a weak D match, TRBD1 (5 bases). The CDR3 sequence: CASSVEKGEQYF. CDR3 sequence (DNA): TGTGCCAGCAGCGTAGAAAAGGGGGAGCAGTACTTC.